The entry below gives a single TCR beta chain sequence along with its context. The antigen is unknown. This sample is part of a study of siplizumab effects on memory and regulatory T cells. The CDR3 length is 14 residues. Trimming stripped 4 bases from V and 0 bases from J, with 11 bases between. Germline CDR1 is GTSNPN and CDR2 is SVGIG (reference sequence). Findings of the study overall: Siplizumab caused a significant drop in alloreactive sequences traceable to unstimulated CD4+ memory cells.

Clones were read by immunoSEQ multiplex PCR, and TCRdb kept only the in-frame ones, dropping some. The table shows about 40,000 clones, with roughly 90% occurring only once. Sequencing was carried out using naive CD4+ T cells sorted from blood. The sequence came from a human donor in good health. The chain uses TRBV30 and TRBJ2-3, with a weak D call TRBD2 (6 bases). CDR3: CAWITGSSTDTQYF. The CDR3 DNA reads TGTGCCTGGATTACCGGGAGCAGCACAGATACGCAGTATTTT.